The source of this TCR beta chain is a study of cytomegalovirus exposure and HLA in healthy donors. J was trimmed by 1 base and V by 0 bases; bases with no gene match: 9. The CDR3 totals 18 residues. In germline, CDR1 is SGHRS, CDR2 YFSETQ. PCR primers comprised 60 Vbeta and 13 Jbeta primers. Original analysis: Roughly 80 million unique TCR beta chains, some 9.9 million of them shared, were counted by a later analysis. Data came from immunoSEQ multiplex PCR; TCRdb stores just in-frame clones and leaves some out. V and J calls and clone size are those listed in that table; D and trimming were worked out from the DNA. The table shows around 150,000 clones, with roughly three fifths occurring only once. Donors likely had unrecorded immune exposures despite being nominally healthy when sampled. Details on this clone: Its antigen remains unknown.

General study results and limits: Among the sequence variants, a highly shared cluster was likely an artifact of sequencing. In a later analysis, several top co-occurrence clusters appeared linked to parvovirus B19, influenza, CMV and Epstein-Barr virus.

The receptor was isolated from a woman aged 55 to 70 in good health and CMV-seronegative. Sequenced input: PBMCs. This chain connects TRBV5-1 to TRBJ1-1; 10 positions match TRBD1. The CDR3 DNA reads TGCGCCAGCAGCTTGGAAGGGGGACAGGGGAGGCGGAACACTGAAGCTTTCTTT. Protein product: CASSLEGGQGRRNTEAFF.